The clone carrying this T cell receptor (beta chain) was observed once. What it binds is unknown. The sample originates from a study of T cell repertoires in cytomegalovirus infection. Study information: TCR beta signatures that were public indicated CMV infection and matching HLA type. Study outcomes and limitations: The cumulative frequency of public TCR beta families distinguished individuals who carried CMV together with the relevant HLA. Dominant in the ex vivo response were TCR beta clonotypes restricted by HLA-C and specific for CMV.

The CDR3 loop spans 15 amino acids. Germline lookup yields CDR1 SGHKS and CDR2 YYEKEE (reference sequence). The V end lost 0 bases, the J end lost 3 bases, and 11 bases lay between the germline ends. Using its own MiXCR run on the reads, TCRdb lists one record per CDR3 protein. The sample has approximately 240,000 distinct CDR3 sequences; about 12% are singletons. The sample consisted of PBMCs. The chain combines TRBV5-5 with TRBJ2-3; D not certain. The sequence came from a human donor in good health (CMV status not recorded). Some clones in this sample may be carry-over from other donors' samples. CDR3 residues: CASSLDGTETDTQYF. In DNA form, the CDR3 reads TGTGCCAGCAGCTTGGACGGCACAGAAACAGATACGCAGTATTTT.